This TCR beta chain is drawn from a study of cytomegalovirus exposure and HLA in healthy donors (dated 2017 in TCRdb). Study-level background: According to an earlier analysis of several hundred of the donors, 150 million to 200 million T cells yielded over 100 million unique TCR beta sequences and about 300 Gb of sequence data. A later genetic analysis used genome-wide SNP genotypes for about 65% of the roughly 700 donors, treating that subset as a discovery cohort. In an earlier analysis of 550 to 700 of the donors, high-throughput TCR beta sequencing was used to judge whether each TCR beta V gene segment behaved as functional or pseudogenic. The number of typed donors differed by locus: about 620-640 for A, B, C, DRB1 and DQB1; 522 for DQA1; about 600 for DPA1; and around 450 for DPB1. Alongside the repertoire data, information on donor age, sex, ethnicity and CMV serostatus was compiled. A separate validation cohort of some 130 different subjects was used in addition to the 666-subject first cohort. Because of strong linkage in the cohort, roughly five DR-DQ haplotypes were treated as single units for association and clustering. In a later analysis, previously published TCR beta repertoires from hundreds of donors were re-analyzed and high-resolution HLA genotyping was added so that TCR occurrence patterns could be studied. The study aimed to test whether signatures of past pathogen exposure could be identified by cataloging public T cell receptors. Of the approximately 400 genotyped donors, approximately 82% fell in the genetic ancestry cluster associated with self-reported Caucasian donors. Class I and class II HLA loci were covered by the typing at four-digit resolution. Across under 500 genotyped donors of the cohort, an average of about 250,000 unique TCR beta nucleotide sequences per donor were sequenced, and approximately 17% of those sequences were non-productive. The T cell repertoires of 666 subjects were profiled by immunosequencing and related to cytomegalovirus serostatus. The later analysis used no new phenotypic data to find candidate immune exposures, relying instead on TCR beta sequences and their occurrence across donors. High-throughput TCR immunosequencing, statistical association of individual TCRs with disease status, and machine learning were combined to predict cytomegalovirus infection status. Every discovery cohort repertoire had been produced on one sequencing platform. Roughly 300 gigabases of sequencing data and 70 million to 100 million unique TCR sequences were included in an early release covering 550 to 650 HLA-typed donors.

After removal of 4 bases from V and 5 bases from J, the junction retains 6 bases not matched to a gene. Based on the germline V gene, the CDR1 and CDR2 sequences are SGHDT and YYEEEE. Spanning cysteine to phenylalanine, the CDR3 consists of 14 amino acids. The CDR3 DNA has 42 bases and is translated from base 1. On this clone: The antigen this receptor binds is unknown. Per-base qualities were not stored, and no clone one base away is much larger.

Library generation was performed with the immunoSEQ multiplex PCR assay. A mixture of 60 forward primers for TCR Vbeta segments and 13 reverse primers for TCR Jbeta segments was used in the multiplex PCR. The CDR3 region of rearranged TCR beta genes was amplified from genomic DNA with a multiplex PCR assay. The amplified TCR beta libraries were sequenced on the Illumina HiSeq System as 87-base-pair reads. Regarding the original processing steps: Across the 666 repertoires, a later analysis counted tens of millions of unique TCR beta chains, roughly 11 million of which were shared by at least two donors. A nearest-neighbor algorithm error-corrected the raw reads and collapsed the reads into unique sequences, merging closely related sequences to remove PCR and sequencing errors. To assign V, D and J gene segments, CDR3 sequences were aligned to IMGT reference sequences. For a sequence to be retained, at least a six-nucleotide match to both a V gene segment and a J gene segment was required. A rearrangement was called productive if the CDR3 had no stop codons and remained in frame with V and J, and every other rearrangement was called non-productive. CDR3 was defined according to IMGT convention as the region running from the second conserved V-encoded cysteine to the conserved J-encoded phenylalanine. The earlier analysis of about 640 of the donors excluded any sequence lacking an unambiguous match to a single V gene segment. In an earlier analysis of approximately 610 of the donors, V segments were called functional above 56.7% productive rearrangements and were called segregating when the between-donor standard deviation exceeded 5%. A statistical classification framework was built for diagnosing cytomegalovirus status from the catalog of TCR beta chain sequences. In a later analysis, TCR nucleotide sequences were compared against IMGT/GENE-DB human TR gene sequences so that V and J genes could be assigned. In a later analysis, CDR3 sequences and most-parsimonious VDJ recombination scenarios were assigned using the TCRdist pipeline. In a later analysis, each TCR beta chain was defined by its CDR3 amino acid sequence together with its V-gene family, and reads without a unique V-gene family were excluded. As a way to deal with suspected cross-contamination and a sequencing artifact, a later analysis dropped hundreds of nucleotide sequences that were highly shared and had low generation probability. A later analysis calculated a clonal expansion index for each public chain from normalized within-repertoire ranks of inferred template counts. Generation probabilities in a later analysis came from a VDJ recombination model fitted to out-of-frame rearrangements, and those results were checked against IGoR. In a later analysis, hypergeometric tests were used to score TCR-TCR, TCR-HLA and TCR-CMV co-occurrence, with a repertoire-size bias correction applied to TCR pairs. In a later analysis, false discovery rates were estimated by permuting HLA or CMV assignments 20 times. In a later analysis, co-occurring TCRs were grouped with DBSCAN, and TCRdist sequence similarity was added when clustering was performed within HLA-allele-positive subsets. For co-occurrence clustering, repertoires with fewer than 30,000 or more than 120,000 public chains were excluded, along with several repertoires with anomalous nucleotide sharing. This immuneACCESS table, as held by TCRdb, lists in-frame sequences with V and J called but not all clones. Of the missing ones, under half trace to an unresolved V gene in checked studies; the others have no known cause. V and J calls and clone size are copied from that table; D and trimming were computed from the DNA. Within this sample are over 75,000 clones, with 84% of them counted one time only. The top ten clonotypes cover roughly 2.3% of the sample.

The cohort comprised under 700 healthy bone marrow donors. At the time of sampling, every cohort member was nominally healthy, though immune exposures that went unrecorded were likely present. The donor tested CMV seronegative and was one of the 352 seronegative cohort members. Each donor provided a peripheral blood sample, and peripheral blood mononuclear cells were used for TCR beta sequencing. The Qiagen DNeasy Blood Extraction Kit was used to extract genomic DNA from the blood cell samples. The paper's findings and limits, for the study overall: The classifier was reported to diagnose cytomegalovirus status with high specificity and sensitivity in both the original cohort and the validation cohort. A group of highly shared sequence variants was considered likely to be a technical artifact of the sequencing pipeline. A later analysis reported that several top co-occurrence clusters appeared linked to parvovirus B19, influenza, CMV and Epstein-Barr virus. Because some donors lacked HLA typing at each locus, the association tests relied only on the typed subset. A later analysis associated 17,000 or so TCR beta sequences with specific HLA alleles at a false discovery rate of 0.05. Broadly in line with IMGT annotations, most TCR beta V segments showed up in productive rearrangements about 87% or about 30% of the time in an earlier analysis of several hundred of the donors. A later analysis found that most CMV-associated TCR beta chains appeared HLA-restricted, with HLA associations seemingly driven largely by CMV exposure. Presence/absence analyses assumed roughly uniform sequencing depth across donors, an assumption that may not hold. In a later genetic analysis, fewer N-insertions in productive TCRs were reported among donors in an Asian-associated ancestry cluster than the roughly 640-donor mean. When HLA alleles, especially DR and DQ, strongly co-occurred, TCR associations were difficult to assign to individual alleles. Because the 87-base-pair reads could not distinguish some IMGT-functional V segments, including TRBV6-2 and TRBV6-3, those segments were excluded. Only TCR beta chains were sequenced in this cohort, and the absence of alpha or paired-chain data limited detectable features. The authors suggested that the approach could potentially be generalized to other disease states and immunological phenotypes. A total of fewer than 200 TCR beta chains were listed by the study as associated with cytomegalovirus. In a later analysis, TCR association rates were found to vary across HLA loci, with the most associated TCRs seen for DRB1 alleles and the fewest for HLA-C alleles. A few of the identified cytomegalovirus-associated TCR beta chains were confirmed in vitro to be specific for cytomegalovirus antigens. For the cohort, immune exposure information was limited to CMV serostatus. Most TCR sequences were seen in very few donors, while some public TCRs were found in many individuals. Correlated functional status among segregating V segments might be attributable to linkage disequilibrium, but an unknown experimental factor could not be ruled out. In a later analysis, HLA-associated TCR beta chains were found to be more clonally expanded and to have lower generation probabilities than equally common non-associated chains. Because counts were too low, more than 15 rarely observed V segments, including chromosome 9 orphons, were excluded from the earlier analysis of roughly 580 of the donors. A further reported finding was that TCR beta sequences accurately predicted the HLA-A and HLA-B alleles for most subjects in the first cohort. In a later genetic analysis, a missense DCLRE1C variant was associated with V-gene and J-gene trimming of TCR beta chains, and the association was replicated in an independent cohort.

Sequencing was performed on PBMCs. Recombination connected TRBV5-6 to TRBJ1-2; a stretch of 9 junction bases matches TRBD1. The source of this sequence is a woman aged 45-59 years in good health and CMV-seronegative. The CDR3 protein: CASSRDRVEYGYTF. The DNA sequence is as follows: TGTGCCAGCAGCCGGGACAGGGTTGAGTATGGCTACACCTTC. With the rest looked up from the reference TRBV5-6 and TRBJ1-2 genes rather than sequenced, the full variable domain is DAGVTQSPTHLIKTRGQQVTLRCSPKSGHDTVSWYQQALGQGPQFIFQYYEEEERQRGNFPDRFSGHQFPNYSSELNVNALLLGDSALYLCASSRDRVEYGYTFGSGTRLTVV.